This T cell receptor beta chain was found in a study of blood T cell repertoires in COVID-19. Germline V gene lookup returns CDR1 LNHDA and CDR2 SQIVND (reference sequence). This CDR3 has 15 residues. The J segment lost 2 bases and the V segment lost 7 bases, leaving 9 bases of the junction unmatched. Assay: immunoSEQ multiplex PCR; the TCRdb copy retains only in-frame clones and omits some. The sample has fewer than 250,000 clones, 80% to 90% seen once. This receptor was taken from a man aged 35-49 years with acute or convalescent COVID-19. Sample: peripheral blood. The chain recombines TRBV19 with TRBJ2-3; 7 bases align to TRBD2. The CDR3 protein is CASTWTSGATDTQYF. CDR3 nucleotides: TGTGCCAGTACATGGACTAGTGGGGCCACAGATACGCAGTATTTT. The full variable domain, with the rest looked up from reference TRBV19 and TRBJ2-3, is DGGITQSPKYLFRKEGQNVTLSCEQNLNHDAMYWYRQDPGQGLRLIYYSQIVNDFQKGDIAEGYSVSREKKESFPLTVTSAQKNPTAFYLCASTWTSGATDTQYFGPGTRLTVL.